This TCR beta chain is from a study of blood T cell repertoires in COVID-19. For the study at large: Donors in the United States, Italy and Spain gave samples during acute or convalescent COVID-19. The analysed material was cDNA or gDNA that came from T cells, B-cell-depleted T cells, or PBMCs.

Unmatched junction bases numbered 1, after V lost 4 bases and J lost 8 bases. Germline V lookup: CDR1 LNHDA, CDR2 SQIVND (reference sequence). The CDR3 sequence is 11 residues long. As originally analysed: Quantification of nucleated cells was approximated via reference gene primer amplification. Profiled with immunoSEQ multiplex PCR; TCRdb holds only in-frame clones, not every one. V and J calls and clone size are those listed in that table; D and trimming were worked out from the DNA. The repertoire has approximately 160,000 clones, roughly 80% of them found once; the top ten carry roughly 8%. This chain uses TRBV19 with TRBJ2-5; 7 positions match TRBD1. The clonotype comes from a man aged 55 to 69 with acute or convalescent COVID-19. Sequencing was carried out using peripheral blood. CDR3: CASSRQGTQYF. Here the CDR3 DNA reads TGTGCCAGTAGTAGACAGGGAACCCAGTACTTC.